These 25 T cell receptor beta chains originate from one sample sequenced in a study of graft-versus-host responses after intestinal transplantation (dated by TCRdb to the early 2020s). What these receptors recognize is not known. The library relied on the immunoSEQ multiplex PCR assay. As stored in TCRdb, this immuneACCESS dataset retains in-frame rearrangements with V and J assigned. A fraction of the clones does not appear; measured against another copy, unresolved V genes explain less than half of the discrepancy, and the remainder lacks a known reason. The sample includes around 96,000 clones, with 92% observed a single time. Around 0.17% of the sample is held by the ten biggest clonotypes. The time point label, as the study defines it: cells obtained before transplantation from donor or recipient. Source: unstimulated CD4+ T cells sorted from spleen or lymph node cells, taken before intestinal transplant. The receptors originated from a human donor who received an intestinal transplant.

The CDR3 DNA reads as TGTGCCAGTAGTATGGTAAAGGGACAGGGATCGGGAAAAGGCTACACCTTC. Translated, it gives CASSMVKGQGSGKGYTF. This chain links TRBV19 with TRBJ1-2; 9 positions match TRBD1. Germline V lookup: CDR1 LNHDA, CDR2 SQIVND (reference sequence). This CDR3 is 17 amino acids long. J was trimmed by 8 bases and V by 3 bases; bases with no gene match: 16.

This clone appeared once. The chain joins TRBV18 to TRBJ2-5; TRBD1 matches at 9 bases. The CDR3 consists of 15 residues. Germline V gene data show CDR1 as KGHSH and CDR2 as LQKENI. The V and J ends lost 3 bases and 5 bases, in that order; junction bases with no gene match: 7. The CDR3 DNA follows: TGTGCCAGCTCACCGGGGACAGGGACTCGGGAGACCCAGTACTTC. It specifies CASSPGTGTRETQYF.

The table lists this clone with a count of one. The chain carries TRBV11-3 and TRBJ1-3; D gene unclear. This CDR3 contains 15 residues. The V end was cut by 5 bases, the J end by 1 base, with 12 bases between. From germline, CDR1 is SGHNT and CDR2 YENEEA. Written as DNA, the CDR3 is TGTGCCAGCAGCGATCAAGCGGTATCTGGAAACACCATATATTTT. The encoded protein is CASSDQAVSGNTIYF.

The V call is TRBV6-6, the J call TRBJ1-1; 8 bases agree with TRBD1. The CDR3 spans 14 residues. Germline V gene lookup returns CDR1 MNHNY and CDR2 SVGAGI (reference sequence). V shed 5 bases, J shed 6 bases, and the junction held 8 bases outside the gene matches. This CDR3 reads CASSLQGGQAEAFF. DNA for the CDR3: TGTGCCAGCAGTCTACAGGGGGGTCAGGCTGAAGCTTTCTTT.

The chain links TRBV15 to TRBJ2-2; the D is unclear. Trimming stripped 0 bases from V and 4 bases from J, with 9 bases between. The germline V gene encodes CDR1 LNHNV and CDR2 YYDKDF (reference sequence). The CDR3 has 15 amino acids. Here the CDR3 reads CATSRDSESTGELFF. For the CDR3, the DNA is TGTGCCACCAGCAGAGATTCAGAAAGCACCGGGGAGCTGTTTTTT.

This CDR3 is CASSPDRAYEKLFF. The CDR3 DNA follows: TGTGCCAGCTCACCGGACAGGGCGTATGAAAAACTGTTTTTT. J is TRBJ1-4 and V is TRBV18; 8 nucleotides match TRBD1. Germline CDR1 KGHSH, CDR2 LQKENI. V shed 3 bases and J 6 bases; nucleotides not matched to a gene: 3. This CDR3 region has 14 residues.

The gene calls are TRBV11-2 and TRBJ1-2; 11 bases are shared with TRBD1. There are 16 residues in the CDR3. The J segment lost 7 bases and the V segment lost 5 bases, leaving 12 bases of the junction unmatched. CDR1 is SGHAT and CDR2 is FQNNGV in the germline V gene. CDR3 nucleotides: TGTGCCAGCAGCCTGGACAGGGGGCCCCTTTTGGCTGGCTACACCTTC. It encodes CASSLDRGPLLAGYTF.

The chain uses TRBV5-1 and TRBJ2-5; no clear D. The CDR3 runs to 14 residues. Germline V CDR1 and CDR2: SGHRS, YFSETQ. V was clipped by 4 bases and J by 3 bases, with 13 bases between them. The CDR3: CASSKDLLEETQYF. The CDR3 region has the DNA TGCGCCAGCAGCAAAGACTTACTTGAAGAGACCCAGTACTTC. Drawing the rest from reference TRBV5-1 and TRBJ2-5, the complete variable domain is KAGVTQTPRYLIKTRGQQVTLSCSPISGHRSVSWYQQTPGQGLQFLFEYFSETQRNKGNFPGRFSGRQFSNSRSEMNVSTLELGDSALYLCASSKDLLEETQYFGPGTRLLVL.

This chain connects TRBV10-3 to TRBJ2-5; 10 bases align to TRBD2. The V gene end was trimmed by 5 bases and the J gene end by 2 bases; junction bases not matched to a gene: 5. This CDR3 region has 15 residues. CDR1 ENHRY and CDR2 SYGVKD come from the germline V gene. DNA of the CDR3: TGTGCCATCAGTCAGACTAGCGGGCTACAAGAGACCCAGTACTTC. Amino acid sequence: CAISQTSGLQETQYF.

The chain has TRBV19 and TRBJ2-5; the match to TRBD1 covers 9 bases. This CDR3 comprises 14 residues. Germline loops: CDR1 LNHDA, CDR2 SQIVND (reference sequence). The ends lost 7 bases at V and 4 bases at J; junction bases unmatched: 7. The CDR3 loop is CASTPSDRGETQYF. CDR3 sequence (DNA): TGTGCCAGTACCCCCTCGGACAGGGGAGAGACCCAGTACTTC.

This clone came up once. V and J are TRBV5-1 and TRBJ2-7, with a possible D match to TRBD2 (6 bases). The CDR3 spans 14 residues. The V gene lost 3 bases and the J gene lost 2 bases, with 12 bases spanning the gap. Germline V gene lookup returns CDR1 SGHRS and CDR2 YFSETQ. The CDR3 DNA reads as TGCGCCAGCAGCTGGGGGGACGGAGCCTACGAGCAGTACTTC. Translating it yields CASSWGDGAYEQYF.

The chain couples TRBV5-1 to TRBJ2-7, with D possibly being TRBD2 (5 bases). CDR3 size: 13 residues. The ends were cut back, 2 bases at V and 2 bases at J, with 8 bases in the middle. Germline V lookup: CDR1 SGHRS, CDR2 YFSETQ. CDR3: CASSFPGTYEQYF. In nucleotides, the CDR3 is TGCGCCAGCAGCTTTCCCGGGACCTACGAGCAGTACTTC.

The rearrangement joins TRBV11-2 to TRBJ1-2, with TRBD1 matching 9 bases. The V and J ends lost 2 bases and 4 bases, in that order; junction bases with no gene match: 2. The germline V gene has CDR1 SGHAT and CDR2 FQNNGV. CDR3 length: 14 residues. This CDR3 is CASSLTGGGYGYTF. The CDR3 nucleotides read TGTGCCAGCAGCTTAACAGGGGGCGGCTATGGCTACACCTTC.

The CDR3 coding sequence is TGTGCCAGCAGTTCAGGGGTCGGCTCCTATAATTCACCCCTCCACTTT. Its protein product is CASSSGVGSYNSPLHF. V usage is TRBV28 and J usage is TRBJ1-6, with D tentatively TRBD1 (6 bases). The CDR3 contains 16 residues. The germline V gene has CDR1 MDHEN and CDR2 SYDVKM. V lost 4 bases to trimming and J lost 0 bases, with 10 bases between them.

This clone was picked up a small number of times. In DNA, the CDR3 is TGTGCCAGCAGCCAAGCCGTAGTTCAGGCCTACGAGCAGTACTTC. The encoded protein is CASSQAVVQAYEQYF. The V call is TRBV4-2, the J call TRBJ2-7; D is unresolved. Trimming stripped 1 base from V and 2 bases from J, with 12 bases between. Germline CDR1 and CDR2: LGHNA and YNFKEQ. This CDR3 contains 15 residues.

The genes are TRBV9 and TRBJ2-5; 14 bases fit TRBD2. The CDR3 has 14 amino acids. J gave up 5 bases and V 3 bases, and 0 bases lay outside the gene matches. Germline assignment: CDR1 SGDLS and CDR2 YYNGEE. The CDR3 here is CASSGTSGGETQYF. CDR3 sequence (DNA): TGTGCCAGCAGCGGGACTAGCGGGGGGGAGACCCAGTACTTC.

This clone was seen only once. The gene calls are TRBV5-1 and TRBJ2-7; 8 bases match TRBD1. The trim removed 4 bases at V and 1 base at J, leaving 7 bases unmatched. This CDR3 region has 15 residues. Germline V gene data show CDR1 as SGHRS and CDR2 as YFSETQ. The CDR3 DNA reads TGCGCCAGCAGCCTTCGGGGACAGGAGTCCTACGAGCAGTACTTC. It translates to CASSLRGQESYEQYF.

V and J are TRBV10-3 and TRBJ2-1; TRBD1 agrees at 11 bases. This CDR3 spans 16 amino acids. J lost 10 bases, V lost 2 bases, and 10 bases had no gene match. Per germline, CDR1 ENHRY and CDR2 SYGVKD. CDR3 sequence reads: CAISEGDRGKNLEQFF. The CDR3 DNA reads as TGTGCCATCAGTGAGGGGGACAGGGGGAAGAATCTGGAGCAGTTCTTC.

This clone came up once. The rearrangement uses TRBV27 and TRBJ1-1; D is ambiguous. This CDR3 region has 16 residues. The V end was cut by 1 base, the J end by 4 bases, with 16 bases between. Germline lookup yields CDR1 MNHEY and CDR2 SMNVEV (reference sequence). CDR3 in DNA: TGTGCCAGCAGTTTATTGGGTTGGGCGCGGGGCACTGAAGCTTTCTTT. As protein: CASSLLGWARGTEAFF.

In the case of this clone: Other DNA sequences from this sample encode an identical CDR3 as well. This chain links TRBV28 with TRBJ1-5; unclear D gene. CDR1 is MDHEN and CDR2 is SYDVKM in the germline V gene. The V and J ends lost 1 base and 0 bases respectively, with 7 bases between them. The CDR3 contains 15 residues. Here the CDR3 DNA reads TGTGCCAGCAGTTTATCCGGTTATAGCAATCAGCCCCAGCATTTT. This codes for CASSLSGYSNQPQHF.

This sequence joins TRBV10-3 and TRBJ2-2, with D tentatively TRBD2 (5 bases). Trimming cost V 3 bases and J 2 bases, with 7 bases left between them. This CDR3 region has 14 residues. CDR1 and CDR2 (germline): ENHRY, SYGVKD. The CDR3 region is CAISDRGNTGELFF. DNA for the CDR3: TGTGCCATCAGTGACCGGGGAAACACCGGGGAGCTGTTTTTT.

This sequence joins TRBV5-7 and TRBJ2-7; possibly TRBD2 for D (6 bases). TRBV5-7 is designated an ORF whose function remains uncertain. V was shortened by 0 bases and J by 5 bases, with 15 bases between the two germline ends. The CDR3 is 15 amino acids. The CDR3 loop reads CASSLAESGYHEQYF. As DNA, the CDR3 is TGTGCCAGCAGCTTGGCCGAGAGCGGGTACCACGAGCAGTACTTC.

This clone was found a few times. The chain combines TRBV2 with TRBJ1-1; 11 nucleotides line up with TRBD1. CDR1 and CDR2 (germline): SNHLY, FYNNEI. With 6 bases clipped from V and 1 base from J, the junction kept 4 bases outside the gene matches. The CDR3 runs 15 residues. The CDR3 sequence is CASRLGQGGNTEAFF. As DNA, the CDR3 is TGTGCCAGCAGGCTGGGACAGGGGGGGAACACTGAAGCTTTCTTT.

The chain joins TRBV5-4 to TRBJ2-1; 13 nucleotides agree with TRBD2. The length of the CDR3 is 16 residues. Germline trimming cut 4 bases from V and 2 bases from J; bases unmatched to any gene: 3. From germline, CDR1 is SGHNT and CDR2 YYREEE (reference sequence). CDR3 bases: TGTGCCAGCAGCGTGGGACTAGCGGGACCCTACAATGAGCAGTTCTTC. This translates into CASSVGLAGPYNEQFF. Based on the CDR3 plus reference TRBV5-4 and TRBJ2-1, the full variable domain is ETGVTQSPTHLIKTRGQQVTLRCSSQSGHNTVSWYQQALGQGPQFIFQYYREEENGRGNFPPRFSGLQFPNYSSELNVNALELDDSALYLCASSVGLAGPYNEQFFGPGTRLTVL.

This clone occurred once. The chain uses TRBV7-9 and TRBJ2-3; maybe TRBD1 (6 bases). In germline, CDR1 is SEHNR, CDR2 FQNEAQ (reference sequence). The CDR3 runs to 13 residues. V gave up 1 base and J gave up 7 bases, with 9 bases separating them. The DNA of the CDR3 is TGTGCCAGCAGCTTAGACAGGGCTCATACGCAGTATTTT. This codes for CASSLDRAHTQYF.